One sample yielded the 32 T cell receptor beta chains listed below, sequenced in a study of T cell responses to AZD1222 COVID-19 vaccine. Assay used: immunoSEQ multiplex PCR; TCRdb lists only in-frame clones, some missing. There are roughly 150,000 clones in the sample; 90% to 95% occur only once, and 4.5% to 6.5% lies in the top ten. This sample comprised peripheral blood, obtained on day 0 of AZD1222 vaccination. The source is an adult in good health.

In this sample, this clone turned up a few times. The J gene is TRBJ1-1, the V gene TRBV29-1, with a possible D match to TRBD1 (5 bases). The CDR3 is 13 amino acids. Trimming cost V 7 bases and J 4 bases, with 16 bases left between them. Germline V gene data show CDR1 as SQVTM and CDR2 as ANQGSEA. The CDR3 DNA follows: TGCAGCGAGGCCGGGACCCCCGGCACTGAAGCTTTCTTT. Translated: CSEAGTPGTEAFF.

This chain connects TRBV27 to TRBJ2-3; D is unclear. Trimming left V 1 base short and J 2 bases short, with 4 bases between. CDR1 is MNHEY and CDR2 is SMNVEV in the germline V gene (reference sequence). The CDR3 is 13 residues long. The CDR3 spells CASSLYVTDTQYF. For the CDR3, the DNA is TGTGCCAGCAGTTTATACGTCACAGATACGCAGTATTTT.

The chain links TRBV5-1 to TRBJ2-2; D is unclear. Between the trimmed V and J ends, which lost 3 bases and 2 bases, there was a span of 5 bases. Germline values: CDR1 SGHRS, CDR2 YFSETQ. The CDR3 is 13 residues long. Here the CDR3 DNA reads TGCGCCAGCAGCTCGGATAACACCGGGGAGCTGTTTTTT. Translated: CASSSDNTGELFF.

This rearrangement joins TRBV27 to TRBJ2-7; TRBD2 is a possible D gene (5 bases). Per the germline V gene, CDR1 is MNHEY and CDR2 is SMNVEV (reference sequence). V was trimmed by 9 bases and J by 1 base, leaving 13 bases between them. This CDR3 is 13 amino acids long. In nucleotides, the CDR3 is TGTGCCAGTGGGCTCGGGGTATCCTACGAGCAGTACTTC. This translates into CASGLGVSYEQYF.

Only one count was recorded for this clone. The V call is TRBV2, the J call TRBJ1-4; maybe TRBD1 (5 bases). CDR3 length equals 14 residues. CDR1 is SNHLY and CDR2 is FYNNEI in the germline V gene. V lost 6 bases to trimming and J lost 7 bases, with 15 bases between them. This chain's CDR3 is CASSRDPEGEKLFF. The CDR3 DNA is TGTGCCAGCAGCCGGGACCCCGAAGGTGAAAAACTGTTTTTT.

The chain has TRBV4-2 and TRBJ2-2, with TRBD1 matching 9 bases. CDR1 LGHNA and CDR2 YNFKEQ come from the germline V gene. V lost 3 bases to trimming and J lost 2 bases; unmatched junction nucleotides: 4. This CDR3 spans 16 amino acids. CDR3 coding DNA: TGTGCCAGCAGCCAGGGGACAGGGAGAAACACCGGGGAGCTGTTTTTT. This gives the protein CASSQGTGRNTGELFF.

The genes are TRBV6-8 and TRBJ2-3; 10 bases line up with TRBD2. V lost 8 bases to trimming and J lost 6 bases; unmatched junction nucleotides: 14. This CDR3 is 16 amino acids long. Germline V lookup: CDR1 MNHGY, CDR2 SAAAGT. The CDR3 is CASVRLAGASGDTQYF. The DNA for the CDR3 is TGTGCCAGCGTTCGACTAGCGGGCGCCTCCGGGGATACGCAGTATTTT.

J is TRBJ1-5 and V is TRBV24-1, with unresolved D. Trimming removed 9 bases at V and 0 bases at J, with 14 bases between. Germline V gene sequence: CDR1 KGHDR, CDR2 SFDVKD. The CDR3 runs 15 residues. CDR3 bases: TGTGCCACCTCCTCCGGGCAGTATAGCAATCAGCCCCAGCATTTT. Residues: CATSSGQYSNQPQHF.

The rearrangement joins TRBV2 to TRBJ2-1; TRBD2 aligns across 10 bases. The CDR3 is 20 residues long. Unmatched junction bases numbered 18, after V lost 3 bases and J lost 4 bases. CDR1 and CDR2 (germline): SNHLY, FYNNEI. The CDR3 reads CASSDKAGGNLLMGYNEQFF. The CDR3 DNA reads as TGTGCCAGCAGTGATAAAGCGGGAGGGAATTTGCTAATGGGTTACAATGAGCAGTTCTTC. Combining the CDR3 with reference TRBV2 and TRBJ2-1 gives the whole variable domain EPEVTQTPSHQVTQMGQEVILRCVPISNHLYFYWYRQILGQKVEFLVSFYNNEISEKSEIFDDQFSVERPDGSNFTLKIRSTKLEDSAMYFCASSDKAGGNLLMGYNEQFFGPGTRLTVL.

V and J are TRBV19 and TRBJ2-1, with D possibly matching TRBD2 (5 bases). Per germline, CDR1 LNHDA and CDR2 SQIVND (reference sequence). With 3 bases removed from V and 10 bases from J, the gap between germline ends came to 13 bases. This CDR3 is built from 13 residues. The DNA for the CDR3 is TGTGCCAGTAGTATTAGCATCGGGATCGAGCAGTTCTTC. As protein: CASSISIGIEQFF.

V is TRBV15 and J is TRBJ2-1; 14 bases line up with TRBD2. V lost 0 bases and J lost 10; bases outside the gene matches: 8. The CDR3 runs 17 residues. CDR1 and CDR2 from the germline V gene are LNHNV and YYDKDF (reference sequence). The CDR3 loop reads CATSRELGLAGENEQFF. CDR3 nucleotide sequence: TGTGCCACCAGCAGAGAACTGGGACTAGCGGGAGAGAACGAGCAGTTCTTC.

V is TRBV19 and J is TRBJ1-1; unclear D gene. The germline V gene encodes CDR1 LNHDA and CDR2 SQIVND (reference sequence). This CDR3 has 16 residues. Trimming cost V 1 base and J 1 base, with 13 bases left between them. Here the CDR3 reads CASSIGWGAANTEAFF. The CDR3 nucleotides read TGTGCCAGTAGTATAGGTTGGGGTGCCGCGAACACTGAAGCTTTCTTT.

The V call is TRBV27, the J call TRBJ2-3, with TRBD2 matching over 8 bases. The germline CDR1 and CDR2 sequences are MNHEY and SMNVEV (reference sequence). The junction had 10 bases not matched to a gene; V was cut back by 5 bases and J by 3 bases. The CDR3 loop spans 16 amino acids. The CDR3 is CASSATRGLVTDTQYF. DNA for the CDR3: TGTGCCAGCAGTGCCACCCGGGGACTAGTGACAGATACGCAGTATTTT.

The chain links TRBV21-1 to TRBJ1-1; TRBD1 is the table's D call, not checked against the DNA. TRBV21-1 is annotated as a pseudogene. CDR3 length: 21 residues. CDR3 sequence reads: CASSKVNRPNLMPIPNTEAFF. The CDR3 DNA follows: TGTGCCAGCAGCAAAGTAAACAGACCAAATCTCATGCCGATTCCGAACACTGAAGCTTTCTTT.

This clone has a single count. This sequence joins TRBV4-3 and TRBJ1-1, with 7 positions matching TRBD1. V shed 4 bases, J shed 3 bases, and the junction held 8 bases outside the gene matches. Germline V gene data show CDR1 as LGHNA and CDR2 as YSLEER. The CDR3 length is 15 residues. In DNA, the CDR3 is TGCGCCAGCAGCCCAGGGGGGTTGAGGGACACTGAAGCTTTCTTT. This translates into CASSPGGLRDTEAFF.

The chain couples TRBV19 to TRBJ1-5, with 9 positions matching TRBD1. The germline CDR1 and CDR2 sequences are LNHDA and SQIVND (reference sequence). The CDR3 sequence is 14 residues long. V shed 7 bases, J shed 5 bases, and the junction held 6 bases outside the gene matches. Here the CDR3 reads CASKFGDRDQPQHF. Written as DNA, the CDR3 is TGTGCCAGTAAATTCGGGGACAGGGATCAGCCCCAGCATTTT. Complete variable domain (other parts from reference TRBV19 and TRBJ1-5): DGGITQSPKYLFRKEGQNVTLSCEQNLNHDAMYWYRQDPGQGLRLIYYSQIVNDFQKGDIAEGYSVSREKKESFPLTVTSAQKNPTAFYLCASKFGDRDQPQHFGDGTRLSIL.

The chain employs TRBV11-2 and TRBJ2-3, with 7 bases identical to TRBD2. The CDR3 covers 17 residues. Germline V lookup: CDR1 SGHAT, CDR2 FQNNGV. Trimming at V came to 1 base and at J to 4 bases, leaving 11 bases not matched to a gene. In DNA, the CDR3 is TGTGCCAGCAGCTTAGTTCGGCGGGAGCCTAGCTCAGATACGCAGTATTTT. Residues: CASSLVRREPSSDTQYF.

The chain carries TRBV19 and TRBJ1-4; 8 bases align to TRBD1. Germline CDR1 and CDR2: LNHDA and SQIVND (reference sequence). The junction had 6 bases not matched to a gene; V was cut back by 6 bases and J by 3 bases. The CDR3 extends over 15 amino acids. The CDR3 nucleotides are TGTGCCAGTAGAACCGACAGGGGATCTAATGAAAAACTGTTTTTT. Translating gives CASRTDRGSNEKLFF.

The chain combines TRBV11-1 with TRBJ2-3, with D unclear. Trimming cost V 3 bases and J 2 bases, with 12 bases left between them. Germline CDR1 reads SGHAT; CDR2 reads FQDESV (reference sequence). The CDR3 has 15 amino acids. The CDR3 is CASSFNYRLTDTQYF. The CDR3 region has the DNA TGTGCCAGCAGCTTTAACTACCGCCTCACAGATACGCAGTATTTT.

The rearrangement joins TRBV27 to TRBJ2-7, with 8 bases matching TRBD1. V was clipped by 6 bases and J by 0 bases; unmatched bases: 10. Germline V gene sequence: CDR1 MNHEY, CDR2 SMNVEV (reference sequence). The CDR3 loop spans 16 amino acids. In nucleotides, the CDR3 is TGTGCCAGCAGGAAGACCGACAGGGGTTCCTCCTACGAGCAGTACTTC. This sequence encodes CASRKTDRGSSYEQYF.

The chain employs TRBV3-1 (or the pseudogene TRBV3-2) and TRBJ2-1; TRBD2 agrees at 8 bases. The germline CDR1 and CDR2 sequences are LGHDT and YNNKEL (reference sequence). CDR3 length equals 19 residues. The trim removed 6 bases at V and 0 bases at J, leaving 16 bases unmatched. The CDR3 spells CASSLDGTSLAFSYNEQFF. The CDR3 nucleotides are TGTGCCAGCAGTCTAGACGGGACTAGTTTAGCGTTCTCCTACAATGAGCAGTTCTTC.

The chain has TRBV12-3 or TRBV12-4 and TRBJ2-7; D perhaps matches TRBD2 (6 bases). The CDR3 runs 13 residues. Trimming shortened V by 6 bases and J by 6 bases, and 15 bases separated the two germline ends. CDR3 residues: CASRPTTRSEQYF. The CDR3 DNA sequence: TGTGCCAGCAGGCCGACGACTAGGTCCGAGCAGTACTTC.

The chain joins TRBV24-1 to TRBJ2-1; no clear D gene. Germline CDR1 reads KGHDR; CDR2 reads SFDVKD. The V gene lost 7 bases and the J gene lost 0 bases, with 12 bases spanning the gap. The CDR3 is 15 residues long. The CDR3 loop is CATSAPRSSYNEQFF. CDR3 DNA sequence: TGTGCCACCAGCGCCCCACGGAGCTCCTACAATGAGCAGTTCTTC.

The chain combines TRBV7-2 with TRBJ2-2, with TRBD2 matching 10 bases. CDR1 and CDR2 from the germline V gene are SGHTA and FQGNSA. J lost 0 bases, V lost 6 bases, and 4 bases had no gene match. The CDR3 length is 16 residues. The CDR3 loop reads CASRQSGRANTGELFF. CDR3 sequence (DNA): TGTGCCAGCAGACAAAGCGGGAGGGCGAACACCGGGGAGCTGTTTTTT.

The chain employs TRBV4-1 and TRBJ1-3; TRBD1 is a possible D gene (6 bases). Germline values: CDR1 MGHRA, CDR2 YSYEKL. This CDR3 has 15 residues. Trimming took off 0 bases at V and 4 bases at J, with 10 bases between the two ends. CDR3 protein: CASSQESGVGNTIYF. The CDR3 coding sequence is TGCGCCAGCAGCCAAGAGTCAGGGGTCGGAAACACCATATATTTT.

The V gene is TRBV9, the J gene TRBJ2-2; D not resolved. The CDR3 runs 11 residues. The germline V gene has CDR1 SGDLS and CDR2 YYNGEE. Trimming cost V 0 bases and J 7 bases, with 1 base left between them. CDR3 protein: CASSVDGELFF. CDR3 nucleotide sequence: TGTGCCAGCAGCGTAGACGGGGAGCTGTTTTTT.

The V gene is TRBV19, the J gene TRBJ2-1; 9 bases match TRBD1. Germline V gives CDR1 LNHDA, CDR2 SQIVND (reference sequence). The CDR3 consists of 15 residues. With 5 bases clipped from V and 4 bases from J, the junction kept 6 bases outside the gene matches. CDR3 sequence (DNA): TGTGCCAGTAGTCTCGGACAGGGGTTGTACAATGAGCAGTTCTTC. Translating gives CASSLGQGLYNEQFF.

The chain carries TRBV9 and TRBJ1-6; 7 bases are shared with TRBD1. Losses at the gene ends were 3 bases for V and 3 bases for J; bases not matched to a gene: 6. In germline, CDR1 is SGDLS, CDR2 YYNGEE. This CDR3 is 16 amino acids long. The CDR3 spells CASSGRTGDYNSPLHF. CDR3 in DNA: TGTGCCAGCAGCGGACGGACAGGAGACTATAATTCACCCCTCCACTTT.

The rearrangement uses TRBV5-6 and TRBJ2-3; 12 positions match TRBD2. Trimming cost V 4 bases and J 1 base; bases outside gene matches: 4. Germline loops: CDR1 SGHDT, CDR2 YYEEEE. The CDR3 consists of 16 residues. The CDR3 bases are TGTGCCAGCAGCAACGGACTAGCGGGACGCACAGATACGCAGTATTTT. This translates into CASSNGLAGRTDTQYF.

This chain joins TRBV11-2 and TRBJ2-7; the match to TRBD2 covers 7 bases. The V and J ends lost 1 base and 2 bases, in that order; junction bases with no gene match: 5. Germline V gene sequence: CDR1 SGHAT, CDR2 FQNNGV. There are 15 residues in the CDR3. CDR3 coding DNA: TGTGCCAGCAGCTTAGGAGGCGGGAGCCCCTACGAGCAGTACTTC. This codes for CASSLGGGSPYEQYF.

The gene calls are TRBV4-2 and TRBJ2-3; TRBD2 matches at 13 bases. Trimming removed 4 bases from V and 1 base from J; junction bases left unmatched: 5. The CDR3 has 17 amino acids. Germline lookup yields CDR1 LGHNA and CDR2 YNFKEQ. DNA of the CDR3: TGTGCCAGCAGCCCCGGACTAGCGGGAGAGGGCACAGATACGCAGTATTTT. Its translation is CASSPGLAGEGTDTQYF.

This chain connects TRBV7-9 to TRBJ2-3, with unresolved D. Germline-derived CDR1 and CDR2 are SEHNR and FQNEAQ (reference sequence). The CDR3 contains 13 residues. Trimming left V 4 bases short and J 2 bases short, with 7 bases between. CDR3 amino acids: CASSSRLTDTQYF. For the CDR3, the DNA is TGTGCCAGCAGCTCTCGGCTCACAGATACGCAGTATTTT.